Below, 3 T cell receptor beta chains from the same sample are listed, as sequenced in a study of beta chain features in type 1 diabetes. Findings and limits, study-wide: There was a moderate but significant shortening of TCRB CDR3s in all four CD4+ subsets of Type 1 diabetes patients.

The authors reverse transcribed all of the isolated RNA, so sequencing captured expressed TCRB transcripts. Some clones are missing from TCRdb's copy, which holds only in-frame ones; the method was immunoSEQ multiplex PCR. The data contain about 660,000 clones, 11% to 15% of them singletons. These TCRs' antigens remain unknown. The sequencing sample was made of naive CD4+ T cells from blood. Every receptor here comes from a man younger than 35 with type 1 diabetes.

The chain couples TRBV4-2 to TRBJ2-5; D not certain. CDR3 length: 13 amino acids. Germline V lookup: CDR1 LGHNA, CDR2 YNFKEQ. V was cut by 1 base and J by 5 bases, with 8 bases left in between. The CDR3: CASSQGVKETQYF. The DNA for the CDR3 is TGTGCCAGCAGCCAAGGTGTTAAGGAGACCCAGTACTTC.

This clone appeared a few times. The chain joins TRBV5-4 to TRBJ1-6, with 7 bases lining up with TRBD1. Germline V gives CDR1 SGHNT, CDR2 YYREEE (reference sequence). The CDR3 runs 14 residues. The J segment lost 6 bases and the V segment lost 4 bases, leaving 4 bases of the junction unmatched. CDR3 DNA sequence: TGTGCCAGCAGCCGACAGGGAAGTAATTCACCCCTCCACTTT. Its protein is CASSRQGSNSPLHF.

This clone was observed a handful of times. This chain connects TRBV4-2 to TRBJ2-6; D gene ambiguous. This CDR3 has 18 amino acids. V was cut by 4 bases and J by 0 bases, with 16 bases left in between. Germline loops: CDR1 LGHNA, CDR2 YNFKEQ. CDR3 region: CASSRSKPRSSGANVLTF. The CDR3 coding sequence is TGTGCCAGCAGCCGAAGTAAACCTCGCAGCTCTGGGGCCAACGTCCTGACTTTC.